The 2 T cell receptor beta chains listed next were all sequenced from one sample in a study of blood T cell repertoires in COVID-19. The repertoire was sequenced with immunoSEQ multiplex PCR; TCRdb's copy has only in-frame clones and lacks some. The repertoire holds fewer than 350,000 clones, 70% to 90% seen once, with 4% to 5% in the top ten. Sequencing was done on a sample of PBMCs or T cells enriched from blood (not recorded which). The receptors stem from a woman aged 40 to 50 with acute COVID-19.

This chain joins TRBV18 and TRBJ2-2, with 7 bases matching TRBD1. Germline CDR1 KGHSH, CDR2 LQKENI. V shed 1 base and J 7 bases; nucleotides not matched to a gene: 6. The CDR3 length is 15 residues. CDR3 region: CASSPRQGMSGELFF. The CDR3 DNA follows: TGTGCCAGCTCACCACGACAGGGTATGAGCGGGGAGCTGTTTTTT.

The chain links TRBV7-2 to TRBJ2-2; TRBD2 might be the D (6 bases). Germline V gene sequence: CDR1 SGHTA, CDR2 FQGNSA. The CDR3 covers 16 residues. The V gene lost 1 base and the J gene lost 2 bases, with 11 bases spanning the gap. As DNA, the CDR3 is TGTGCCAGCAGCTTAGGCGGGGCCCTTAACACCGGGGAGCTGTTTTTT. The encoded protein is CASSLGGALNTGELFF.